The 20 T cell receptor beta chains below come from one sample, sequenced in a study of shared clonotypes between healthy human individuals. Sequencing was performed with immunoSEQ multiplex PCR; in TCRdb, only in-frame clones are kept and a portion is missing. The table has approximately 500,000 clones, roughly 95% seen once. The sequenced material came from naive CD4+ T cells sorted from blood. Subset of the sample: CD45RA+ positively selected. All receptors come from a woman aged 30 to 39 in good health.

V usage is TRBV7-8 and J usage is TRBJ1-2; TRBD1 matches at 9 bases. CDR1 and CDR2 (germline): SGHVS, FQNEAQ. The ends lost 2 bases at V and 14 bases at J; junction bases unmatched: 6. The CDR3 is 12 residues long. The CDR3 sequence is CASSLRTGVVTF. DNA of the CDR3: TGTGCCAGCAGCTTACGGACAGGGGTAGTTACCTTC.

The CDR3 loop reads CASSDGQGMGEQYF. CDR3 nucleotides: TGTGCCAGCAGTGACGGACAGGGGATGGGCGAGCAGTACTTC. The J gene is TRBJ2-7, the V gene TRBV27, with 9 bases aligning to TRBD1. J gave up 6 bases and V 5 bases, and 8 bases lay outside the gene matches. Germline V lookup: CDR1 MNHEY, CDR2 SMNVEV (reference sequence). The CDR3 length is 14 residues.

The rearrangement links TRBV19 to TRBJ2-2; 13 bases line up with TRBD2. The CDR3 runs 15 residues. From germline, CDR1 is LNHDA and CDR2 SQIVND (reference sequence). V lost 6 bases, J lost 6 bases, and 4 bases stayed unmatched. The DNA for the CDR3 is TGTGCCAGTAGCCTCGGACTAGCGGGAGCCGGGGAGCTGTTTTTT. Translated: CASSLGLAGAGELFF.

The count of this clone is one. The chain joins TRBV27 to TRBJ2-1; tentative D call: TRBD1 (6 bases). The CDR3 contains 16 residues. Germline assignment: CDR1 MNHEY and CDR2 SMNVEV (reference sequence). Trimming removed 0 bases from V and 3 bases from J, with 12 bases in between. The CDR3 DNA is TGTGCCAGCAGTTTATCAGGGGGAAGGATCTACAATGAGCAGTTCTTC. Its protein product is CASSLSGGRIYNEQFF.

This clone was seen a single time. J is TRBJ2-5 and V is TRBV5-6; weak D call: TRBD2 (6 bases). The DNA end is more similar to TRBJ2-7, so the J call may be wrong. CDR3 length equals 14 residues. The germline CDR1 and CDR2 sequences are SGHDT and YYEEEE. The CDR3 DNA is TGTGCCAGCACCCTGGGGACTGTATCCTACGAGCAGTACTTC. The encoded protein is CASTLGTVSYEQYF.

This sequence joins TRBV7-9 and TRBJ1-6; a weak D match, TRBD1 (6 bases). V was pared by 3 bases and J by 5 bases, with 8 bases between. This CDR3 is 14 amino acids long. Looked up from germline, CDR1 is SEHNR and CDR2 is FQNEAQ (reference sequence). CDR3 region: CASSFGGHNSPLHF. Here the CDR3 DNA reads TGTGCCAGCAGCTTTGGGGGGCATAATTCACCCCTCCACTTT.

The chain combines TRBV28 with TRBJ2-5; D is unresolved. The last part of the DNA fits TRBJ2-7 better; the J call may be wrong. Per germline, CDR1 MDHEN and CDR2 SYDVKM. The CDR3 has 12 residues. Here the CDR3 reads CASSSQYYEQYF. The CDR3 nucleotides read TGTGCCAGCAGCTCACAGTACTACGAGCAGTACTTC.

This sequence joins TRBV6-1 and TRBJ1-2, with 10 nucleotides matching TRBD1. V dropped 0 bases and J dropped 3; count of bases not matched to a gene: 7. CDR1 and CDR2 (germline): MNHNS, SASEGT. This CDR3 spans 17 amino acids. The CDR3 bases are TGTGCCAGCAGTGAAGCCCCCTCGGACAGGGGGTACTATGGCTACACCTTC. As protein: CASSEAPSDRGYYGYTF.

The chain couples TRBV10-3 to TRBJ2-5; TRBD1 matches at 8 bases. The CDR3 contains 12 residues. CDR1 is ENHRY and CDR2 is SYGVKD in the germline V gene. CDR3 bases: TGTGCGGTACAGGGGGTGGGAGAGACCCAGTACTTC. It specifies CAVQGVGETQYF.

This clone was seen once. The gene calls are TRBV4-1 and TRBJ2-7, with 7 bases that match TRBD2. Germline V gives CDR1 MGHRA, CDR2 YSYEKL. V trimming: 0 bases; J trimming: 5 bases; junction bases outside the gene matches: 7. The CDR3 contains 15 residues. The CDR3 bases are TGCGCCAGCAGCCAAGATGGGGGGGACGCCCACGAGCAGTACTTC. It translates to CASSQDGGDAHEQYF.

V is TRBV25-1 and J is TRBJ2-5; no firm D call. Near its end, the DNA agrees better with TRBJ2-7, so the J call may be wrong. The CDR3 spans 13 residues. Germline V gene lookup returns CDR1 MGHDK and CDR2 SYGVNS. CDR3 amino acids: CASIGHDPYEQYF. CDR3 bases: TGTGCCAGCATCGGGCACGACCCCTACGAGCAGTACTTC.

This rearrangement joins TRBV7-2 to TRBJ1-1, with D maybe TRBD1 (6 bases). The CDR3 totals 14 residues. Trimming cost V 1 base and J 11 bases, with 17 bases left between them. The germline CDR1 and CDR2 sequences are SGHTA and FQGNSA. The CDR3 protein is CASSLGGHWKGAFF. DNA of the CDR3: TGTGCCAGCAGCTTAGGGGGACACTGGAAGGGCGCTTTCTTT.

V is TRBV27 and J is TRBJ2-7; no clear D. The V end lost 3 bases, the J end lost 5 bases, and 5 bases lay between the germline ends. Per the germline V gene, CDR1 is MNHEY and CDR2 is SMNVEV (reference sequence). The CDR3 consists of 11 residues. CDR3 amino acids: CASSFWDEQYF. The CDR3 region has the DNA TGTGCCAGCAGTTTCTGGGACGAGCAGTACTTC.

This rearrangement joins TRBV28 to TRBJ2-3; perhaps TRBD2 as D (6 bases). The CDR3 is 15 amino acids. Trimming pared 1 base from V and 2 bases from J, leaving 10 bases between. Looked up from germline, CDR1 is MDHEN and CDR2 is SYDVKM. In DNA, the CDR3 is TGTGCCAGCAGTTTATTAGCGGATGACACAGATACGCAGTATTTT. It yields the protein CASSLLADDTDTQYF.

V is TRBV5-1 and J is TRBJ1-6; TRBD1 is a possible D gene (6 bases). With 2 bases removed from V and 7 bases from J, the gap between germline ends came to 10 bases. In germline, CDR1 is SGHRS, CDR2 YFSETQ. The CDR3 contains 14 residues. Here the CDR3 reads CASSFSGGNSPLHF. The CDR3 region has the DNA TGCGCCAGCAGCTTTTCCGGGGGCAATTCACCCCTCCACTTT.

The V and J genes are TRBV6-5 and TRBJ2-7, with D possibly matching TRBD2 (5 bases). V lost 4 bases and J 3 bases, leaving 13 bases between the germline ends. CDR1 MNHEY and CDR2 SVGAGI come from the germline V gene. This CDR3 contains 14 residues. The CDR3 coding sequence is TGTGCCAGCAGTTTGTCCGGGAACTACTACGAGCAGTACTTC. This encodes CASSLSGNYYEQYF.

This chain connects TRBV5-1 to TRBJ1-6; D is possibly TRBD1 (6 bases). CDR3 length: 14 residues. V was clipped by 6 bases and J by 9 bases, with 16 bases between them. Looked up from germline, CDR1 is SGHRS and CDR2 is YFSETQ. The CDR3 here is CASNRGGRGSPLHF. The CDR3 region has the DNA TGCGCCAGCAATAGGGGGGGCCGCGGTTCACCCCTCCACTTT.

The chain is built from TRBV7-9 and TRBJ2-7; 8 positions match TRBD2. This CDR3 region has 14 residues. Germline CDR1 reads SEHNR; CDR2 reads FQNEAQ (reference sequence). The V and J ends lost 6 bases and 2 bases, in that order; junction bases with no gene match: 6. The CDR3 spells CASSQIAGPYEQYF. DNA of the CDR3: TGTGCCAGCAGTCAAATAGCGGGACCCTACGAGCAGTACTTC.

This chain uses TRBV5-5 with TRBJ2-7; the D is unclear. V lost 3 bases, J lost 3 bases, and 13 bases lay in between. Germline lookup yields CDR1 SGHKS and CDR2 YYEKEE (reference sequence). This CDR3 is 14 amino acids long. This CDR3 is CASSSPFIGYEQYF. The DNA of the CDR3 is TGTGCCAGCAGCTCACCTTTTATTGGCTACGAGCAGTACTTC.

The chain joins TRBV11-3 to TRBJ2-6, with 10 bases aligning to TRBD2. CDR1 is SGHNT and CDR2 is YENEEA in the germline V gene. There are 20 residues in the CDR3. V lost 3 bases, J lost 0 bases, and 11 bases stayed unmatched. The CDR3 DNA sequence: TGTGCCAGCAGCTTGGGGTGGGGGACTAGCGCGCTCTCTGGGGCCAACGTCCTGACTTTC. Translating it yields CASSLGWGTSALSGANVLTF.